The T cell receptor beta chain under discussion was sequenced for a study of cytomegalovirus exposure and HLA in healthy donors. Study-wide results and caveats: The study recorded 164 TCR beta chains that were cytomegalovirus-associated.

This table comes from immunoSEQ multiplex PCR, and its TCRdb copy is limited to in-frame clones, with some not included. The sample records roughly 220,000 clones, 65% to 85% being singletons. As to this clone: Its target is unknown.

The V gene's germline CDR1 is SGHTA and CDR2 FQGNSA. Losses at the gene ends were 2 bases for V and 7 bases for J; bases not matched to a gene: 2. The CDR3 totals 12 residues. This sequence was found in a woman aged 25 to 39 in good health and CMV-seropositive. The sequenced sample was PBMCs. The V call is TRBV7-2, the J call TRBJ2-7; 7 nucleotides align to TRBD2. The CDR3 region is CASSLSGGEQYF. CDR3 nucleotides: TGTGCCAGCAGCTTATCCGGGGGGGAGCAGTACTTC.